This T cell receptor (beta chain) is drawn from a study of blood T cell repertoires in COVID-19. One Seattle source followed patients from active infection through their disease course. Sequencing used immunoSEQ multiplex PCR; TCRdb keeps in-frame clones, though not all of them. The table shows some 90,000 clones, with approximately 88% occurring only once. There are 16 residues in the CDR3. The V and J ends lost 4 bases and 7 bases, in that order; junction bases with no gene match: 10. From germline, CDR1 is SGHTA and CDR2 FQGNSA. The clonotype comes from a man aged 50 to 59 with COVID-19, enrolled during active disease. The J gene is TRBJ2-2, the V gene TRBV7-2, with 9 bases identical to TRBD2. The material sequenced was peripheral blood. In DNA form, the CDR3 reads TGTGCCAGCAGCTACGGGACTAGCCTAAGGGGCGGGGAGCTGTTTTTT. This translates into CASSYGTSLRGGELFF.